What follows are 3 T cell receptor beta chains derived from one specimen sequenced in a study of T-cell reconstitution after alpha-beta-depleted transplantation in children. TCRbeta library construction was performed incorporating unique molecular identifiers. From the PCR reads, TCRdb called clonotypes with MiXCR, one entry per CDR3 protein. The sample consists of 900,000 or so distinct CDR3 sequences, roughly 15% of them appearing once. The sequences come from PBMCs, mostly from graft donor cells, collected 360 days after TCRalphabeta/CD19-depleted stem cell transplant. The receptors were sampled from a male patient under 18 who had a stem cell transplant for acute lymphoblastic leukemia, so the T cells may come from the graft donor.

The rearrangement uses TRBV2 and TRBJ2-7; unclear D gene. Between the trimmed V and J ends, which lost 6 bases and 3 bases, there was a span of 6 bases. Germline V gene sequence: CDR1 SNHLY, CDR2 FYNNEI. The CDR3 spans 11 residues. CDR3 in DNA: TGTGCCAGCAGGAGACGCTACGAGCAGTACTTC. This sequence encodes CASRRRYEQYF. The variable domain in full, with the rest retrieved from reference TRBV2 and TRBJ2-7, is EPEVTQTPSHQVTQMGQEVILRCVPISNHLYFYWYRQILGQKVEFLVSFYNNEISEKSEIFDDQFSVERPDGSNFTLKIRSTKLEDSAMYFCASRRRYEQYFGPGTRLTVT.

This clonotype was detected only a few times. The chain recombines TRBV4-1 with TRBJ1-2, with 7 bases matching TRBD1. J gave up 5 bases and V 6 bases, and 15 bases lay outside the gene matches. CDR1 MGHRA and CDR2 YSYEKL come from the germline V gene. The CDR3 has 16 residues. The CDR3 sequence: CASSHGTGTAFYGYTF. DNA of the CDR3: TGCGCCAGCAGTCACGGAACAGGGACAGCTTTTTATGGCTACACCTTC.

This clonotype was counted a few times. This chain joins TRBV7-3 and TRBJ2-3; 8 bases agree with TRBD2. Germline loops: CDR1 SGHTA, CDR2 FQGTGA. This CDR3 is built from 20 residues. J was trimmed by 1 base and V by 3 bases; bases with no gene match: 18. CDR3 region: CASSFFPAAGGLLRTDTQYF. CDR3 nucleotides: TGTGCCAGCAGCTTTTTTCCTGCGGCGGGAGGACTGTTACGCACAGATACGCAGTATTTT.